The clone carrying this T cell receptor (beta chain) was picked up a small number of times. Its antigen is undetermined. The data are from a study of response to subunit inactivated influenza vaccine. Overall study results and limits: The authors suggested that every seasonal influenza vaccination recruits few new T cells.

The ends were cut back, 5 bases at V and 0 bases at J, with 11 bases in the middle. Germline lookup yields CDR1 SGHTA and CDR2 FQGNSA. The length of the CDR3 is 15 residues. A single record per CDR3 protein comes from TCRdb applying MiXCR to the RT-PCR reads. The sample holds 540,000 or so distinct CDR3 sequences, 13% seen once. The sequence was collected from a man aged 50 or older who received an inactivated influenza vaccine. The sample in question was PBMCs from blood, obtained more than 35 days after vaccination. The chain employs TRBV7-2 and TRBJ1-5; D gene ambiguous. The CDR3 DNA follows: TGTGCCAGCAGCACCTCTCACAATAGCAATCAGCCCCAGCATTTT. Its protein product is CASSTSHNSNQPQHF.